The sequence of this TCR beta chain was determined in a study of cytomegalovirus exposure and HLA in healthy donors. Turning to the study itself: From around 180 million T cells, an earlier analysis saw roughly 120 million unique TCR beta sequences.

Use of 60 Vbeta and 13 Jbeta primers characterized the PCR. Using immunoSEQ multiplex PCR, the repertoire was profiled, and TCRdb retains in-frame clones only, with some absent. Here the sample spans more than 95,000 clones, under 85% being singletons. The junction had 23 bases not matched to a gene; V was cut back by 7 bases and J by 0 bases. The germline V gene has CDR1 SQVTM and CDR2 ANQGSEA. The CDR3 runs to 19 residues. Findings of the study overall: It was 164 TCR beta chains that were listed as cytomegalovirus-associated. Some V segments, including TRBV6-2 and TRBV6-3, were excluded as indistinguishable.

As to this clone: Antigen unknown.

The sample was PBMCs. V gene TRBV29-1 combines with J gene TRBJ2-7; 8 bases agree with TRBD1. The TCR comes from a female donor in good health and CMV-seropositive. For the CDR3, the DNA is TGCAGCGCACTGGGGGGAGAGGGACAGGCGTTCCCGGGCTCCTACGAGCAGTACTTC. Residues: CSALGGEGQAFPGSYEQYF.